This TCR beta chain appears in the sequencing data of a study of regulatory and conventional T cells in RAG deficiency. The study's findings and limits: Treg unique TCR beta sequences were about 100-fold fewer in Omenn syndrome and CID/AS patients than controls.

Some clones are missing from TCRdb's copy, which holds only in-frame ones; the method was immunoSEQ multiplex PCR. This sample has around 37,000 clones, with around 91% found just once. About this clone itself: Its cognate antigen is unknown.

This CDR3 has 12 residues. Germline-derived CDR1 and CDR2 are GTSNPN and SVGIG (reference sequence). Trimming took 4 bases from V and 2 from J, leaving 9 bases between them. The sample also formed part of further work on regulatory T cells. As that study records: Primers: 52 TRBV forward and 13 TRBJ reverse. Skewed V and J usage and few unique V-J pairs marked patient repertoires, most in Tregs.

Sequenced input: CD8+ T cells sorted from blood. The V call is TRBV30, the J call TRBJ2-7; no clear D. The receptor was derived from a human donor in good health. The CDR3 region is CAWTRGTYEQYF. As DNA, the CDR3 is TGTGCCTGGACGCGAGGAACCTACGAGCAGTACTTC.